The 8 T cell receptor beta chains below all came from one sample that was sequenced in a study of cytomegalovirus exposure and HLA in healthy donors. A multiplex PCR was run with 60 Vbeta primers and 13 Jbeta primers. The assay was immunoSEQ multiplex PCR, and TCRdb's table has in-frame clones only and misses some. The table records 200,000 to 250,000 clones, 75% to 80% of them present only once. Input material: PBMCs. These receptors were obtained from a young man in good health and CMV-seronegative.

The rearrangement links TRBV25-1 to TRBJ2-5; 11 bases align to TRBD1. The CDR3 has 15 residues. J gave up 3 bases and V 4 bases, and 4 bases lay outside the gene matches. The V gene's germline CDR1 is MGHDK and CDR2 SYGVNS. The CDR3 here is CASSGRDRGEETQYF. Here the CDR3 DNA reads TGTGCCAGCAGTGGCCGGGACAGGGGGGAAGAGACCCAGTACTTC.

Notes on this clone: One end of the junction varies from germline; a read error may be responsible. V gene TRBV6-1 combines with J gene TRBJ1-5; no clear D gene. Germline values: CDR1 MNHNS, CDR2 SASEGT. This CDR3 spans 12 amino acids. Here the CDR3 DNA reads TGTGCCAGCAGGGCTGTCAATCGGCCCCAGCATTTT. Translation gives CASRAVNRPQHF.

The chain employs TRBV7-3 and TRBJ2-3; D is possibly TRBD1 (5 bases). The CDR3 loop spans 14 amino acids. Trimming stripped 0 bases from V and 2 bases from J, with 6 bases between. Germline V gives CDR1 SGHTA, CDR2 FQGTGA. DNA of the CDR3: TGTGCCAGCAGCTTAACCAGGGACACAGATACGCAGTATTTT. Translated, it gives CASSLTRDTDTQYF.

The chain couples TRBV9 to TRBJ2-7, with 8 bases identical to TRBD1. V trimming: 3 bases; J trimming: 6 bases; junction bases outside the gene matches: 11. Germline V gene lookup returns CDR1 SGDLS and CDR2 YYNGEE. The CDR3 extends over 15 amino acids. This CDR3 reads CASSASGTGIVEQYF. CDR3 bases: TGTGCCAGCAGCGCTTCCGGGACAGGTATTGTCGAGCAGTACTTC.

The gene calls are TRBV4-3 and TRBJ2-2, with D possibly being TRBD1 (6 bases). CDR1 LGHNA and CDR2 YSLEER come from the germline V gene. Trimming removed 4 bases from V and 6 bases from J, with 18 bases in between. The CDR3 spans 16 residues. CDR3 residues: CASSPSGALEAGELFF. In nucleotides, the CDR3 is TGCGCCAGCAGCCCATCAGGGGCCCTGGAGGCCGGGGAGCTGTTTTTT.

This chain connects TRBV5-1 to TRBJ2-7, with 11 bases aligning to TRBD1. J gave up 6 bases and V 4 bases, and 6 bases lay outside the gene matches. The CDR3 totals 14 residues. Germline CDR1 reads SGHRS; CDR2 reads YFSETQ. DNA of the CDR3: TGCGCCAGCAGCGTCCGGGACAGGGGGGTCGAGCAGTACTTC. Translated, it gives CASSVRDRGVEQYF.

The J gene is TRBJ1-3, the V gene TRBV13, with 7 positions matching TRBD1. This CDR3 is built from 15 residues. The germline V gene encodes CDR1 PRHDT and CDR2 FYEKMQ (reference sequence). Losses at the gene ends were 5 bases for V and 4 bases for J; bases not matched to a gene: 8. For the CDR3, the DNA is TGTGCCAGCAGCGAACAGACAGGGTCCGGAAACACCATATATTTT. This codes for CASSEQTGSGNTIYF.

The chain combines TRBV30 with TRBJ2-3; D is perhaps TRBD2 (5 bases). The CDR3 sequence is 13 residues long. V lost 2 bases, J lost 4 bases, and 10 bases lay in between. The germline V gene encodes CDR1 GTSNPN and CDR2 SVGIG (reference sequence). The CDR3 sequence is CAWSLGSADTQYF. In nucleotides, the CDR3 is TGTGCCTGGAGTTTGGGGAGCGCAGATACGCAGTATTTT. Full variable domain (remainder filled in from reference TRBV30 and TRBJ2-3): SQTIHQWPATLVQPVGSPLSLECTVEGTSNPNLYWYRQAAGRGLQLLFYSVGIGQISSEVPQNLSASRPQDRQFILSSKKLLLSDSGFYLCAWSLGSADTQYFGPGTRLTVL.